This T cell receptor (beta chain) was sequenced in a study of beta chain features in type 1 diabetes. Regarding the study as a whole: The study found fewer insertions and more deletions at VDJ junctions in type 1 diabetes patients. Shortening that was moderate but significant affected the TCRB CDR3s of Type 1 diabetes patients in all four CD4+ subsets.

Trimming left V 5 bases short and J 4 bases short, with 17 bases between. The germline V gene has CDR1 SNHLY and CDR2 FYNNEI. This CDR3 contains 16 residues. On this clone itself: Antigen: not known.

The investigators reverse transcribed all of the isolated RNA, so they sequenced expressed TCRB transcripts. Each sample of naive, central memory or regulatory T cells had, on average, about 3.6 million reads. Produced via immunoSEQ multiplex PCR; TCRdb's table is partial and in-frame only. The table has roughly 350,000 clones, roughly 9.8% seen once. The source of this sequence is a man younger than 40 with type 1 diabetes. Sequencing used central memory CD4+ T cells from blood. V gene TRBV2 combines with J gene TRBJ2-2, with D perhaps TRBD2 (5 bases). The CDR3 reads CASSLLHTRGTGELFF. In DNA, the CDR3 is TGTGCCAGCAGTTTACTACATACTCGGGGCACCGGGGAGCTGTTTTTT.